One and the same sample provided the 30 T cell receptor beta chains below, sequenced in a study of blood T cell repertoires in COVID-19. The method was immunoSEQ multiplex PCR; TCRdb's version includes in-frame clones alone and lacks a portion of them. The sample holds 76,000 or so clones, less than 90% seen once. The sample comprised peripheral blood. These receptors all come from a man at least 80 years old in a cohort sampled during active COVID-19.

J is TRBJ1-3 and V is TRBV28; TRBD1 is a possible D gene (5 bases). The CDR3 contains 14 residues. V dropped 11 bases and J dropped 0 bases, with 14 bases sitting between them. Germline CDR1 and CDR2: MDHEN and SYDVKM. CDR3 protein: CAGEGRNSGNTIYF. Here the CDR3 DNA reads TGTGCCGGGGAGGGGCGGAACTCTGGAAACACCATATATTTT. Filled out from reference TRBV28 and TRBJ1-3, the complete variable domain reads DVKVTQSSRYLVKRTGEKVFLECVQDMDHENMFWYRQDPGLGLRLIYFSYDVKMKEKGDIPEGYSVSREKKERFSLILESASTNQTSMYLCAGEGRNSGNTIYFGEGSWLTVV.

This clone was counted between two and nine times. V gene TRBV11-2 combines with J gene TRBJ2-4, with a possible D match to TRBD1 (7 bases). The CDR3 has 13 residues. Trimming left V 6 bases short and J 8 bases short, with 14 bases between. CDR1 is SGHAT, CDR2 FQNNGV, per germline. The CDR3 is CASRQTGEDIQYF. CDR3 sequence (DNA): TGTGCCAGCAGACAAACAGGGGAGGACATTCAGTACTTC.

The chain couples TRBV5-1 to TRBJ1-1; the D gene is possibly TRBD1 (6 bases). Per the germline V gene, CDR1 is SGHRS and CDR2 is YFSETQ. V lost 0 bases to trimming and J lost 11 bases, with 11 bases between them. The CDR3 sequence is 12 residues long. CDR3 region: CASSLEAGDAFF. The CDR3 nucleotides read TGCGCCAGCAGCTTGGAAGCAGGGGATGCTTTCTTT.

This chain uses TRBV4-1 with TRBJ1-5, with 7 bases matching TRBD1. Germline V gene lookup returns CDR1 MGHRA and CDR2 YSYEKL. J was trimmed by 7 bases and V by 3 bases; bases with no gene match: 9. CDR3 length equals 15 residues. The CDR3 nucleotides are TGCGCCAGCAGCCATCGACAGGGTCGACAGCAGCCCCAGCATTTT. As protein: CASSHRQGRQQPQHF.

V is TRBV7-2 and J is TRBJ1-5; D ambiguous. Germline lookup yields CDR1 SGHTA and CDR2 FQGNSA. The length of the CDR3 is 15 residues. Between the trimmed V and J ends, which lost 2 bases and 2 bases, there was a span of 10 bases. CDR3 sequence (DNA): TGTGCCAGCAGCTTAAGACCCGGGGGCAATCAGCCCCAGCATTTT. Protein sequence: CASSLRPGGNQPQHF.

The rearrangement joins TRBV25-1 to TRBJ1-6; D is undetermined. The germline V gene has CDR1 MGHDK and CDR2 SYGVNS. Trimming removed 6 bases from V and 7 bases from J, with 7 bases in between. This CDR3 spans 12 amino acids. The CDR3 reads CASRAGNSPLHF. The DNA of the CDR3 is TGTGCCAGCAGGGCGGGGAATTCACCCCTCCACTTT.

The chain uses TRBV19 and TRBJ2-7, with 7 bases aligning to TRBD1. This CDR3 is 12 amino acids long. In germline, CDR1 is LNHDA, CDR2 SQIVND (reference sequence). V shed 4 bases and J 7 bases; nucleotides not matched to a gene: 4. DNA of the CDR3: TGTGCCAGTAGTAACAAACAGGGGGAGCAGTACTTC. It translates to CASSNKQGEQYF.

The chain combines TRBV5-1 with TRBJ2-2; D not certain. The CDR3 totals 17 residues. Germline assignment: CDR1 SGHRS and CDR2 YFSETQ. V dropped 2 bases and J dropped 1 base, with 15 bases sitting between them. The CDR3 coding sequence is TGCGCCAGCAGCTTCCCTATAGGTTCAGGGAACACCGGGGAGCTGTTTTTT. This codes for CASSFPIGSGNTGELFF. Filled out from reference TRBV5-1 and TRBJ2-2, the complete variable domain reads KAGVTQTPRYLIKTRGQQVTLSCSPISGHRSVSWYQQTPGQGLQFLFEYFSETQRNKGNFPGRFSGRQFSNSRSEMNVSTLELGDSALYLCASSFPIGSGNTGELFFGEGSRLTVL.

CDR3 in amino acids: CASSPSRATNEKLFF. The DNA for the CDR3 is TGTGCCAGCTCACCAAGCAGGGCAACTAATGAAAAACTGTTTTTT. The rearrangement links TRBV18 to TRBJ1-4, with D possibly matching TRBD1 (5 bases). The germline CDR1 and CDR2 sequences are KGHSH and LQKENI. The CDR3 is made up of 15 amino acids. Trimming shortened V by 2 bases and J by 0 bases, and 7 bases separated the two germline ends.

The chain has TRBV29-1 and TRBJ1-2, with 9 bases matching TRBD1. The junction had 4 bases not matched to a gene; V was cut back by 1 base and J by 7 bases. The CDR3 has 13 amino acids. Germline CDR1 and CDR2: SQVTM and ANQGSEA. The CDR3: CSVEVTGGGGYTF. The CDR3 DNA sequence: TGCAGCGTTGAAGTTACAGGGGGCGGTGGCTACACCTTC.

The rearrangement uses TRBV28 and TRBJ1-4; a possible D gene is TRBD1 (5 bases). Germline CDR1 and CDR2: MDHEN and SYDVKM. The CDR3 loop spans 12 amino acids. With 10 bases removed from V and 8 bases from J, the gap between germline ends came to 14 bases. The CDR3 region is CATYGNREKLFF. The DNA of the CDR3 is TGTGCCACCTACGGAAACAGGGAAAAACTGTTTTTT.

The chain links TRBV2 to TRBJ2-7, with TRBD2 matching over 7 bases. The CDR3 extends over 11 amino acids. Germline values: CDR1 SNHLY, CDR2 FYNNEI. The trim removed 10 bases at V and 6 bases at J, leaving 6 bases unmatched. CDR3 amino acids: CATSRLAEQYF. The CDR3 nucleotides are TGTGCCACCAGCCGACTAGCCGAGCAGTACTTC. Filled out from reference TRBV2 and TRBJ2-7, the complete variable domain reads EPEVTQTPSHQVTQMGQEVILRCVPISNHLYFYWYRQILGQKVEFLVSFYNNEISEKSEIFDDQFSVERPDGSNFTLKIRSTKLEDSAMYFCATSRLAEQYFGPGTRLTVT.

The chain carries TRBV5-1 and TRBJ1-4; 9 positions agree with TRBD1. The CDR3 is 16 residues long. The V gene's germline CDR1 is SGHRS and CDR2 YFSETQ. J gave up 7 bases and V 4 bases, and 11 bases lay outside the gene matches. As DNA, the CDR3 is TGCGCCAGCAGCCTGACGCCGACAGGGGGAATTGAAAAACTGTTTTTT. Protein product: CASSLTPTGGIEKLFF.

The rearrangement uses TRBV27 and TRBJ2-2, with 9 bases aligning to TRBD1. This CDR3 has 15 amino acids. The V gene's germline CDR1 is MNHEY and CDR2 SMNVEV (reference sequence). V shed 4 bases, J shed 6 bases, and the junction held 6 bases outside the gene matches. The CDR3 protein is CASSSGTGRAGELFF. As DNA, the CDR3 is TGTGCCAGCAGTTCGGGGACAGGGAGGGCCGGGGAGCTGTTTTTT.

The chain couples TRBV6-5 to TRBJ2-1, with 7 bases matching TRBD2. The V gene's germline CDR1 is MNHEY and CDR2 SVGAGI. CDR3 length: 14 amino acids. With V trimmed by 11 bases and J by 5 bases, 12 bases remained unmatched. CDR3 loop: CAGGRGYGDNEQFF. The DNA of the CDR3 is TGTGCCGGAGGGAGGGGATACGGAGACAATGAGCAGTTCTTC.

The V call is TRBV6-6, the J call TRBJ2-7; TRBD1 agrees at 12 bases. Germline V CDR1 and CDR2: MNHNY, SVGAGI (reference sequence). V dropped 4 bases and J dropped 6; count of bases not matched to a gene: 4. The CDR3 sequence is 14 residues long. CDR3 nucleotide sequence: TGTGCCAGCAGTTGGGACAGGGGGCGATTCGAGCAGTACTTC. Its protein product is CASSWDRGRFEQYF.

The V call is TRBV7-3, the J call TRBJ2-6; no clear D. The V gene's germline CDR1 is SGHTA and CDR2 FQGTGA. This CDR3 region has 14 residues. Deletions cut 0 bases from V and 4 bases from J, with 4 bases between. DNA of the CDR3: TGTGCCAGCAGCTTAACGGCAGGGGCCAACGTCCTGACTTTC. Its protein product is CASSLTAGANVLTF.

The chain uses TRBV2 and TRBJ2-5; D unresolved. The V gene lost 2 bases and the J gene lost 5 bases, with 9 bases spanning the gap. Germline V gene lookup returns CDR1 SNHLY and CDR2 FYNNEI. The CDR3 loop spans 13 amino acids. The CDR3 region is CASSELALETQYF. Written as DNA, the CDR3 is TGTGCCAGCAGTGAACTGGCATTGGAGACCCAGTACTTC. The full variable domain, in which reference TRBV2 and TRBJ2-5 provide the parts outside the CDR3, is EPEVTQTPSHQVTQMGQEVILRCVPISNHLYFYWYRQILGQKVEFLVSFYNNEISEKSEIFDDQFSVERPDGSNFTLKIRSTKLEDSAMYFCASSELALETQYFGPGTRLLVL.

The chain links TRBV12-3 or TRBV12-4 to TRBJ1-2, with D perhaps TRBD1 (5 bases). V was shortened by 6 bases and J by 2 bases, with 10 bases between the two germline ends. The CDR3 loop spans 13 amino acids. CDR3 region: CASRAGGNYGYTF. The CDR3 DNA reads TGTGCCAGCAGGGCTGGGGGGAACTATGGCTACACCTTC.

The chain is built from TRBV10-3 and TRBJ2-3; a weak D match, TRBD1 (6 bases). The V and J ends lost 3 bases and 3 bases respectively, with 13 bases between them. This CDR3 has 15 residues. The V gene's germline CDR1 is ENHRY and CDR2 SYGVKD. CDR3 sequence: CAISEEQGWTDTQYF. In DNA form, the CDR3 reads TGTGCCATCAGTGAAGAACAGGGATGGACAGATACGCAGTATTTT.

The chain combines TRBV28 with TRBJ1-2; D perhaps matches TRBD1 (6 bases). Trimming stripped 3 bases from V and 4 bases from J, with 12 bases between. The CDR3 covers 14 residues. Germline lookup yields CDR1 MDHEN and CDR2 SYDVKM. As DNA, the CDR3 is TGTGCCAGCAGTTTGGCATCAGGGGCCTATGGCTACACCTTC. Protein product: CASSLASGAYGYTF.

This chain connects TRBV18 to TRBJ1-2; tentatively, D is TRBD1 (5 bases). Germline values: CDR1 KGHSH, CDR2 LQKENI. The germline V and J ends were trimmed by 2 bases and 7 bases, with 11 bases remaining between them. The CDR3 covers 13 residues. The CDR3 loop reads CASSPRDLSGYTF. The CDR3 coding sequence is TGTGCCAGCTCACCAAGGGACTTGAGTGGCTACACCTTC.

The chain uses TRBV24-1 and TRBJ2-3, with D possibly being TRBD1 (6 bases). Trimming took off 4 bases at V and 6 bases at J, with 22 bases between the two ends. CDR1 is KGHDR and CDR2 is SFDVKD in the germline V gene. The CDR3 is 17 amino acids. In DNA form, the CDR3 reads TGTGCCACCAGTGACGCTACCCCGGGACAACAAGAGGATACGCAGTATTTT. It specifies CATSDATPGQQEDTQYF.

The chain carries TRBV6-5 and TRBJ1-1, with D possibly TRBD1 on 5 matching bases. Germline lookup yields CDR1 MNHEY and CDR2 SVGAGI. This CDR3 comprises 15 residues. V was clipped by 4 bases and J by 3 bases, with 15 bases between them. The CDR3 reads CASSLVGEYDTEAFF. CDR3 DNA sequence: TGTGCCAGCAGTTTAGTAGGGGAATATGACACTGAAGCTTTCTTT.

The V call is TRBV27, the J call TRBJ1-4; D uncertain. Germline V gene sequence: CDR1 MNHEY, CDR2 SMNVEV (reference sequence). Trimming took off 5 bases at V and 2 bases at J, with 6 bases between the two ends. There are 13 residues in the CDR3. The CDR3 is CASSLYTNEKLFF. CDR3 coding DNA: TGTGCCAGCAGTCTCTACACTAATGAAAAACTGTTTTTT.

In its sample, this clone was seen once. The chain is built from TRBV6-2 or TRBV6-3 and TRBJ2-1, with 9 bases that match TRBD2. The V and J ends lost 5 bases and 6 bases, in that order; junction bases with no gene match: 8. The length of the CDR3 is 15 residues. Germline loops: CDR1 MNHEY, CDR2 SVGEGT. CDR3 bases: TGTGCCAGCAGTCCCCCTAGCGGGGCAAGCAATGAGCAGTTCTTC. It codes for CASSPPSGASNEQFF.

This clone occurred a few times. V is TRBV18 and J is TRBJ2-3; perhaps TRBD1 as D (6 bases). The CDR3 has 16 residues. Germline lookup yields CDR1 KGHSH and CDR2 LQKENI. V was trimmed by 2 bases and J by 1 base, leaving 13 bases between them. CDR3 sequence (DNA): TGTGCCAGCTCACCAACAGGGACAACACGCACAGATACGCAGTATTTT. The encoded protein is CASSPTGTTRTDTQYF.

J is TRBJ1-2 and V is TRBV5-1, with TRBD1 as a possible D gene (5 bases). V was shortened by 0 bases and J by 7 bases, with 13 bases between the two germline ends. The CDR3 is made up of 14 amino acids. Per germline, CDR1 SGHRS and CDR2 YFSETQ. CDR3 sequence: CASSLGLQGGGYTF. The CDR3 coding sequence is TGCGCCAGCAGCTTGGGGCTTCAGGGCGGTGGCTACACCTTC.

This chain uses TRBV4-3 with TRBJ1-4; D is ambiguous. CDR1 is LGHNA and CDR2 is YSLEER in the germline V gene. There are 14 residues in the CDR3. With 0 bases removed from V and 13 bases from J, the gap between germline ends came to 15 bases. DNA for the CDR3: TGCGCCAGCAGCCAAGAGGTGGCGACGGGAGGACTGTTTTTT. It encodes CASSQEVATGGLFF.

The V call is TRBV2, the J call TRBJ1-5; a weak D match, TRBD1 (5 bases). V was cut by 5 bases and J by 4 bases, with 12 bases left in between. From germline, CDR1 is SNHLY and CDR2 FYNNEI. This CDR3 is 14 amino acids long. The DNA of the CDR3 is TGTGCCAGCAGTCTGGAACAGGATAATCAGCCCCAGCATTTT. Its protein is CASSLEQDNQPQHF.